This T cell receptor beta chain was captured in a study of identical twins (TCRdb year 2016). Looking at the study overall: TCR alpha and beta repertoires from monozygotic twins, unrelated adults of various ages and cord blood were deep-sequenced to test whether fetal clonotypes persist. To rule out contamination, the twin experiments were replicated at different times with different library preparation protocols.

On the study overall, not on this receptor specifically: Excess twin sharing in beta out-of-frame sequences was weaker because fewer shared sequences lowered the signal-to-noise ratio. Recombination models systematically underestimated out-of-frame TCR alpha sharing in monozygotic twins but agreed with sharing between unrelated individuals. Invariant T cells such as MAIT and iNKT could partly confound zero-insertion analyses, although diverse VJ usage argued against such confounding for most clonotypes. Because the same donors could not be followed over many years, the conclusions relied on cross-sectional statistical analysis. Fewer insertions were carried by abundant cord blood beta clonotypes, a similar but weaker trend appeared in young adult naive repertoires, and no such trend appeared in memory repertoires. Compared with coincidental sharing between unrelated individuals, out-of-frame TCR alpha sequences shared between twins had an excess of sequences with low generation probability.

The library came from 5' RACE. Sequencing used an Illumina HiSeq 2000. A universal primer binding site was introduced by template switching, and a unique molecular identifier was present in the final cDNA, enabling accurate counting of TCR cDNA molecules. Specific primers in the conserved constant-segment region were used to synthesize first-strand cDNA for TCR alpha and beta chains. To control for contamination, every cDNA library was double barcoded, receiving both a SMART-Mk sample barcode and Illumina barcodes. TruSeq adapter sequences and Illumina sample barcodes were added in two successive PCR steps. TCR alpha and beta cDNA libraries were sequenced on the Illumina HiSeq platform with custom primers. The original methods were these. MiGEC processed the raw reads to extract unique molecular identifiers, while MiXCR was used to determine the CDR3 positions. Recombination models were inferred per individual with the repgenHMM and IGoR tools using an EM algorithm. Shared clonotype analysis was performed with the tcR package in R, normalizing sharing by the product of cloneset sizes. Out-of-frame nonproductive sequences were analyzed to study raw recombination free of thymic and clonal selection effects. In-frame beta chains were kept once TCRdb had trimmed the public reads at Q25 with fastp and called clones with MiXCR. When rows share a CDR3 protein, they turn into one entry using the most common DNA and genes. The V and J calls were not made by the authors but by TCRdb's processing. A total of about 520,000 distinct CDR3 sequences appear in this sample, less than 25% of them only once. Jointly, the top ten make up around 0.9% of the sample.

CDR1 and CDR2 are drawn from the germline V gene: LGHNA, YSLEER. The CDR3 numbers 13 residues from cysteine through phenylalanine. Only the CDR3 part of the read is kept: 39 bases, read in frame from the first base. The junction shows trimming of 1 base on V and 4 bases on J, plus 7 bases between the germline ends. All donors were healthy Caucasians. Three pairs of female monozygotic twins, all aged roughly 18 to 29 years, were included in the twin cohort. CD4+ and CD8+ T cell populations were isolated with positive isolation kits from Invitrogen. This clonotype was recorded a few times. Its antigen remains unidentified. No qualities accompany the bases; no much larger clone lies one base away. A further study also used this sample, focusing on T cells expressing NK-cell markers. According to the second study: In sorted CD3+CD56+NKG2C+, CD3+CD56+NKG2C- and CD3+CD56-NKG2C+ T-cell subsets from about eight donors, TCR beta-chain repertoires were profiled. Among the eight sequenced donors, seven were HCMV-seropositive and one was HCMV-seronegative. To restrict sorting to alphabetaTCR-expressing T cells, an anti-gammadeltaTCR antibody was added in several experiments. For roughly six donors, the dominant CD3+CD56+NKG2C+ clonotypes were among the top 10 CD8+ clonotypes and accounted for roughly 1.0-8% of CD8+ T cells. Those dominant clonotypes were again the most abundant among CD3+CD56-NKG2C+ cells in a handful of donors, at 28.3-60.1%. Whether the expanded NKG2C-expressing T cell clones were specific for HCMV antigens was left unclear. Randomly selected healthy volunteers, three men and five women, were used as the eight sequenced donors. A commercial ELISA kit detecting HCMV-specific IgG in serum was used to determine HCMV serostatus. MIGEC was used to demultiplex reads and group reads by UMI, and MiTCR was used to assemble and quantify clonotypes. Only TCR cDNA sequences supported by at least two reads were kept to exclude erroneous sequences. The tcR package was used for downstream repertoire analysis, with clonotypes matched between fractions based on CDR3 nucleotide sequence plus V segment. VDJmatch was used to annotate antigen specificity against VDJdb, with one amino acid substitution in CDR3 permitted.

This sequence uses TRBV4-3 and TRBJ2-5, with the D call perhaps TRBD1 or TRBD2, as 5 bases match in each case. The TCR originated in a woman aged 18-30 years in good health. The sample was CD4+ T cells sorted from blood. The bases are TGCGCCAGCAGCCAAGCAGGGAGAGAGACCCAGTACTTC. This sequence encodes CASSQAGRETQYF.